The 2 T cell receptor beta chains presented below share a single source sample, sequenced in a study of TIL therapy for anti-PD-1-resistant metastatic lung cancer. The immunoSEQ assay was v3. Sequencing was performed with immunoSEQ multiplex PCR; in TCRdb, only in-frame clones are kept and a portion is missing. The sample has 25,000 to 35,000 clones; about 70% are singletons. Time point specified: pre-treatment sample, taken before nivolumab and TIL therapy. Sequenced material: blood, taken at baseline. The receptors shown here come from a woman aged 30-85 years with non-small cell lung cancer.

The genes are TRBV1 and TRBJ2-7; the D call in the table, TRBD2, was not verified against the DNA. TRBV1 is a listed pseudogene. The CDR3 sequence is 15 residues long. CDR3 sequence: CTSSQGLAGSYEQYF. CDR3 DNA sequence: TGCACCAGCAGCCAAGGACTAGCGGGATCCTACGAGCAGTACTTC.

The chain links TRBV11-2 to TRBJ1-4; 8 bases are a match to TRBD1. The ends lost 11 bases at V and 4 bases at J; junction bases unmatched: 9. Per germline, CDR1 SGHAT and CDR2 FQNNGV. CDR3 length equals 14 residues. The CDR3 DNA follows: TGTGCCTCAGCCCTCGACAGGGGTAATGAAAAACTGTTTTTT. This codes for CASALDRGNEKLFF.